This TCR beta chain was recorded in a study of regulatory T cells in long-lasting Graves disease. The V gene's germline CDR1 is DFQATT and CDR2 SNEGSKA (reference sequence). V was clipped by 5 bases and J by 4 bases; unmatched bases: 7. CDR3 length: 14 amino acids. This clonotype was detected many times. Time point described: newly diagnosed GD, antithyroid drugs for less than 3 months. The TCR library was made from RNA extracted from PBMCs. With iRepertoire HTBI primers and Arm-PCR of CDR3 regions, TCR beta libraries were built. TCRdb passed the multiplex PCR reads through MiXCR, listing each CDR3 protein once. Of 200,000 to 250,000 distinct CDR3 sequences listed, roughly 18% are singletons. The same data also contributed to another study, on T cells in Graves' hyperthyroidism and ophthalmopathy. That publication notes: HTBI primers were the set used in a first-round RT-PCR of the TCR CDR3.

The gene calls are TRBV20-1 and TRBJ1-2; TRBD1 aligns across 10 bases. The sequence came from a woman aged 25 to 39 with Graves disease. The specimen comprised peripheral blood mononuclear cells (PBMCs), sampled at new diagnosis, from a patient treated with antithyroid drugs. CDR3 protein: CSAQGQGLFYGYTF. CDR3 in DNA: TGCAGTGCTCAGGGACAGGGGCTGTTCTATGGCTACACCTTC.